This TCR beta chain was identified in a study of control samples from healthy donors and cancer patients. This CDR3 spans 13 amino acids. Trimming stripped 5 bases from V and 6 bases from J, with 13 bases between. The germline V gene has CDR1 MDHEN and CDR2 SYDVKM. Using immunoSEQ multiplex PCR, the repertoire was profiled, and TCRdb retains in-frame clones only, with some absent. Found here are just over 80,000 clones, about 93% of them singletons; the top ten hold approximately 4.8%. The chain uses TRBV28 and TRBJ1-1; D may be TRBD1 (5 bases). The specimen was blood. The TCR sequence derives from a woman under 30 in good health. The CDR3: CASSHLREPEAFF. The CDR3, as DNA: TGTGCCAGCAGTCATCTCAGGGAACCTGAAGCTTTCTTT. The full variable domain, rest sourced from reference TRBV28 and TRBJ1-1, is DVKVTQSSRYLVKRTGEKVFLECVQDMDHENMFWYRQDPGLGLRLIYFSYDVKMKEKGDIPEGYSVSREKKERFSLILESASTNQTSMYLCASSHLREPEAFFGQGTRLTVV.